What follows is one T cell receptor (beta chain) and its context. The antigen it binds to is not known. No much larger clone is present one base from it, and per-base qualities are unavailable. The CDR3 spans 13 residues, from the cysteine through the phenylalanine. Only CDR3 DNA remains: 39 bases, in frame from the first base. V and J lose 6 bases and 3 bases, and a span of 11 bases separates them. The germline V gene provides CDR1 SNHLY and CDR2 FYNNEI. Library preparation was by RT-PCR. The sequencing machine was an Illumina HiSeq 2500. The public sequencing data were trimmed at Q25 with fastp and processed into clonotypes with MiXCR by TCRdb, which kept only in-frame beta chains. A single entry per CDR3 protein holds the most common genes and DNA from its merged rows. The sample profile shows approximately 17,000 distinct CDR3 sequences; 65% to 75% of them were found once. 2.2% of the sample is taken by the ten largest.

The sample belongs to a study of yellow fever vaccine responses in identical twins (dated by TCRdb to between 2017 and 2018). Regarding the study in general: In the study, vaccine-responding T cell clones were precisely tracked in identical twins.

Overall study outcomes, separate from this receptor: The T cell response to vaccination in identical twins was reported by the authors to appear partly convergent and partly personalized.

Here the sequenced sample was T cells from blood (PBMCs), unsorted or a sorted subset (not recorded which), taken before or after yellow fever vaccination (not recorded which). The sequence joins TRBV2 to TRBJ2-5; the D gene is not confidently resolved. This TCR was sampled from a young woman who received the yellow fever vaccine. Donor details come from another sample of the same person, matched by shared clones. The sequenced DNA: TGTGCCAGCAGCCGGTTTGCCGAAGAGACCCAGTACTTC. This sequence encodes CASSRFAEETQYF.